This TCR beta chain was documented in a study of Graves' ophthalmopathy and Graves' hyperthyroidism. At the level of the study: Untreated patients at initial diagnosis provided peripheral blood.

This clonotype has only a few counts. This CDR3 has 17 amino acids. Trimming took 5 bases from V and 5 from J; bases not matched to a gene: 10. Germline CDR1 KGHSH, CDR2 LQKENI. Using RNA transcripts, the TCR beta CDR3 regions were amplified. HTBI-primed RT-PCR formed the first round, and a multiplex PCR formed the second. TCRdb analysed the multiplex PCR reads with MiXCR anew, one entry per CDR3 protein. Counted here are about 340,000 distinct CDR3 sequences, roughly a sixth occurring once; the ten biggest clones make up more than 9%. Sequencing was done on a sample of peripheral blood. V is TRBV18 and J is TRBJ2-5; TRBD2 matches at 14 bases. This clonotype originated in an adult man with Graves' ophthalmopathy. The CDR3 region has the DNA TGTGCCAGCTCAGCCGGGACTAGCGGGAGTCGCGGGGAGACCCAGTACTTC. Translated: CASSAGTSGSRGETQYF.